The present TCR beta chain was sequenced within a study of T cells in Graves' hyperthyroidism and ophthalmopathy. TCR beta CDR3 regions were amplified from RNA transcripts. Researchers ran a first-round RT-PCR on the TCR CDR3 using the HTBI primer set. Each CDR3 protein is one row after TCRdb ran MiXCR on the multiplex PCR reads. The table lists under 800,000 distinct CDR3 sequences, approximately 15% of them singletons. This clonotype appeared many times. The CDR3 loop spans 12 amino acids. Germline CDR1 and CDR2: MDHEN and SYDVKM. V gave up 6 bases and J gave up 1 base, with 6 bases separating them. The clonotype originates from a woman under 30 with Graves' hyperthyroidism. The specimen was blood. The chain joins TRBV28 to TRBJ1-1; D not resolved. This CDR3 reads CASRNRNTEAFF. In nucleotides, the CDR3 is TGTGCCAGCAGGAACAGGAACACTGAAGCTTTCTTT.